This T cell receptor (beta chain) was captured in a study of PD-L1 blockade in urothelial cancer. Per germline, CDR1 SGHTA and CDR2 FQGNSA. J lost 0 bases, V lost 6 bases, and 4 bases had no gene match. The CDR3 is 16 residues long. The table lists this clone with a count of one. The target antigen is unknown. Points from the study as a whole: Pretreatment TCR clonality in blood, when below the median, was predictive of better survival.

Produced via immunoSEQ multiplex PCR; TCRdb's table is partial and in-frame only. The sample shows under 120,000 clones, about 85% of them seen only once. The clonotype was recovered from a man in his fifties or sixties with urothelial cancer. The chain joins TRBV7-2 to TRBJ2-2; 10 bases map to TRBD2. Sequencing was performed on PBMCs, taken around atezolizumab (anti-PD-L1) treatment. Here the CDR3 reads CASRRSGRTNTGELFF. CDR3 DNA: TGTGCCAGCAGACGTAGCGGGAGGACGAACACCGGGGAGCTGTTTTTT.